This T cell receptor beta chain was captured by sequencing in a study of identifying expanded T cells in peripheral blood. CDR3 length equals 14 residues. Germline V gene lookup returns CDR1 MNHNS and CDR2 SASEGT. The V end lost 4 bases, the J end lost 1 base, and 10 bases lay between the germline ends. Overall study results and limits: Technical replicates showed around 1.2 changed clones; approximately 2 weeks roughly 16; four weeks 19. Clone count variance between roughly 2-week samples rose with total template count.

Some clones are missing from TCRdb's copy, which holds only in-frame ones; the method was immunoSEQ multiplex PCR. The sample includes 84,000 or so clones, roughly 90% of them seen just once. In the case of this clone: The antigen remains unidentified.

Collection occurred without any documented infections or immune events in donors. The rearrangement links TRBV6-1 to TRBJ1-1; tentative D call: TRBD1 (6 bases). This clonotype was obtained from a person aged 18 to 75 in good health. The sequencing input was blood. The CDR3 here is CASSVGGRNTEAFF. The DNA for the CDR3 is TGTGCCAGCAGTGTAGGGGGGCGGAACACTGAAGCTTTCTTT.